The present T cell receptor beta chain was sequenced within a study of molecular identifiers for immune sequencing clone quantification. This CDR3 spans 11 amino acids. Germline V CDR1 and CDR2: MNHEY, SVGEGT. TCRdb used MiXCR to reprocess the PCR reads, holding one entry per CDR3 protein. This table has over 70,000 distinct CDR3 sequences, around 27% appearing once. Notes on this clonotype: This may be a read error, as it is one base from a much larger clone.

The chain uses TRBV6-2 or TRBV6-3 and TRBJ2-5; no definite D call. The sequence was obtained from a human donor in good health. Some libraries in this study had Jurkat cell RNA spiked in. What was sequenced was naive CD8+ T cells from blood, with Jurkat cell RNA spiked in. Subset reported: FACS-sorted CD8+CD4-CCR7+CD45RA+ naive T cells. This CDR3 is CARSVRETQYF. The CDR3 nucleotides read TGTGCCCGCAGCGTTCGAGAGACCCAGTACTTC.